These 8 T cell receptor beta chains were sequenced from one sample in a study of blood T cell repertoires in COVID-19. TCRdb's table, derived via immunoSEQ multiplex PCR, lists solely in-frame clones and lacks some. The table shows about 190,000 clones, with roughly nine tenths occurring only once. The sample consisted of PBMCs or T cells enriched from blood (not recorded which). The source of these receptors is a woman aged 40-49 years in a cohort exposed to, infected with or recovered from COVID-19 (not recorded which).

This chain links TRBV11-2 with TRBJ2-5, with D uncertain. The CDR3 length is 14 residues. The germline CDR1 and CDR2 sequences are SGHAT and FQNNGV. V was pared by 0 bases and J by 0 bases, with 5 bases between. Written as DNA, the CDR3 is TGTGCCAGCAGCTTAGATCCTTACCAAGAGACCCAGTACTTC. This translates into CASSLDPYQETQYF. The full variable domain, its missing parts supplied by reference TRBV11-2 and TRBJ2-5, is EAGVAQSPRYKIIEKRQSVAFWCNPISGHATLYWYQQILGQGPKLLIQFQNNGVVDDSQLPKDRFSAERLKGVDSTLKIQPAKLEDSAVYLCASSLDPYQETQYFGPGTRLLVL.

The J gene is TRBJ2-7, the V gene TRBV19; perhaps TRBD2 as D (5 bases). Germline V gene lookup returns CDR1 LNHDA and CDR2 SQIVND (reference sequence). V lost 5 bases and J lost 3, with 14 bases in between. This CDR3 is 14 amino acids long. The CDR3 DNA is TGTGCCAGTAGTTCTACTTGGGCGGGCTACGAGCAGTACTTC. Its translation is CASSSTWAGYEQYF. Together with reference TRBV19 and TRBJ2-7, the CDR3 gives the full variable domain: DGGITQSPKYLFRKEGQNVTLSCEQNLNHDAMYWYRQDPGQGLRLIYYSQIVNDFQKGDIAEGYSVSREKKESFPLTVTSAQKNPTAFYLCASSSTWAGYEQYFGPGTRLTVT.

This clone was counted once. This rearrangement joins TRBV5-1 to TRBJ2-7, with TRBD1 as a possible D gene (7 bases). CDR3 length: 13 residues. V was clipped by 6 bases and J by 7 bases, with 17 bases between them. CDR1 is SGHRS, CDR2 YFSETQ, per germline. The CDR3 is CASMGEGAGEQYF. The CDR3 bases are TGCGCCAGCATGGGAGAGGGGGCGGGGGAGCAGTACTTC. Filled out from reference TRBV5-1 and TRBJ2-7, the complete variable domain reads KAGVTQTPRYLIKTRGQQVTLSCSPISGHRSVSWYQQTPGQGLQFLFEYFSETQRNKGNFPGRFSGRQFSNSRSEMNVSTLELGDSALYLCASMGEGAGEQYFGPGTRLTVT.

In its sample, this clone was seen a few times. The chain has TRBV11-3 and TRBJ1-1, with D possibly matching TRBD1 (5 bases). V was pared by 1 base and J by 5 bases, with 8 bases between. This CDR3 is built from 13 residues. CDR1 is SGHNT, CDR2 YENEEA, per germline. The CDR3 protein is CASSLAGGTEAFF. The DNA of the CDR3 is TGTGCCAGCAGCTTAGCCGGGGGGACTGAAGCTTTCTTT. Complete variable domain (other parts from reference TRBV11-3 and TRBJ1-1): EAGVVQSPRYKIIEKKQPVAFWCNPISGHNTLYWYLQNLGQGPELLIRYENEEAVDDSQLPKDRFSAERLKGVDSTLKIQPAELGDSAVYLCASSLAGGTEAFFGQGTRLTVV.

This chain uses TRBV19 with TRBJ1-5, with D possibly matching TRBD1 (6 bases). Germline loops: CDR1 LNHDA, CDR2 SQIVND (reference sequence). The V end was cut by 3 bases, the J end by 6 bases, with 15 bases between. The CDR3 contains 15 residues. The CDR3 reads CASSMTGGSGQPQHF. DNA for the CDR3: TGTGCCAGTAGTATGACGGGGGGCAGTGGTCAGCCCCAGCATTTT. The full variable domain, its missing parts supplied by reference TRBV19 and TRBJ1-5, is DGGITQSPKYLFRKEGQNVTLSCEQNLNHDAMYWYRQDPGQGLRLIYYSQIVNDFQKGDIAEGYSVSREKKESFPLTVTSAQKNPTAFYLCASSMTGGSGQPQHFGDGTRLSIL.

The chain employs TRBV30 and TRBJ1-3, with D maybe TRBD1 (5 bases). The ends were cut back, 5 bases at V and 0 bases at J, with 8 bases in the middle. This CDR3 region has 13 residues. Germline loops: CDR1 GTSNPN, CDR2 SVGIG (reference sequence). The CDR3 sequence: CAWSTASGNTIYF. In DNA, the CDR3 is TGTGCCTGGTCGACAGCCTCTGGAAACACCATATATTTT.

The DNA for the CDR3 is TGTGCCAGCAGCTTCGAAGGCGCGGGTTCACCCCTCCACTTT. Encoded protein: CASSFEGAGSPLHF. V usage is TRBV5-4 and J usage is TRBJ1-6; D unclear. The germline CDR1 and CDR2 sequences are SGHNT and YYREEE (reference sequence). V was pared by 2 bases and J by 9 bases, with 12 bases between. The CDR3 runs to 14 residues.

The CDR3 loop is CASSFDRDGTEAFF. The CDR3 bases are TGTGCCAGCAGCTTTGACAGGGACGGCACTGAAGCTTTCTTT. J is TRBJ1-1 and V is TRBV7-2, with 7 bases aligning to TRBD1. This CDR3 region has 14 residues. Unmatched junction bases numbered 5, after V lost 3 bases and J lost 4 bases. CDR1 is SGHTA and CDR2 is FQGNSA in the germline V gene.